This record looks at one T cell receptor beta chain sequence and its context. Random-hexamer reverse transcription was applied to roughly 0.45 to 1 ug RNA. TCRdb reprocessed the immunoSEQ multiplex PCR reads via MiXCR and lists one record per CDR3 protein. The table includes hundreds of thousands of distinct CDR3 sequences, around 85% detected once. The sample belongs to a study of CD8 T cells in Susac syndrome. V lost 5 bases and J lost 5, with 15 bases in between. The CDR3 is 14 amino acids. The germline gives CDR1 LNHDA, CDR2 SQIVND (reference sequence). The TCR sequence derives from a human donor with multiple sclerosis. This chain uses TRBV19 with TRBJ1-2; D is unclear. Sequenced input: CD8+ T cells from PBMCs. CDR3 protein: CASSAIYPHYGYTF. The CDR3, as DNA: TGTGCCAGTAGTGCCATATACCCTCATTATGGCTACACCTTC.